This T cell receptor (beta chain) was documented in a study of identical twins. Findings and caveats of the study: Models came in too low on out-of-frame TCR alpha sharing in monozygotic twins.

Trimming stripped 5 bases from V and 4 bases from J, with 11 bases between. The CDR3 sequence is 14 residues long. CDR1 and CDR2 (germline): SGHTA, FQGNSA. Notes on this clonotype: What it binds is unknown.

TCRdb re-analysed the 5' RACE reads in MiXCR, keeping a single row per CDR3 protein. The data contain more than 600,000 distinct CDR3 sequences, about 20% of them singletons. The sample also formed part of further work on T cells expressing NK-cell markers.

V usage is TRBV7-2 and J usage is TRBJ2-2; D might be TRBD1 (5 bases). Material for sequencing was PBMCs. This receptor was taken from a woman between 18 and 30 years old in good health. CDR3 sequence reads: CASSPFRGTGELFF. In DNA, the CDR3 is TGTGCCAGCAGCCCATTTAGGGGCACCGGGGAGCTGTTTTTT.